These 13 T cell receptor beta chains were all obtained from the same sample, sequenced in a study of CD8+ T cells in alopecia areata. In each case, RNA was isolated and then reverse transcribed into cDNA as the sequencing template. Generated by immunoSEQ multiplex PCR, the TCRdb table keeps only in-frame clones and is missing some. The sample records 140,000 to 150,000 clones, about two thirds being singletons. The specimen was CD8+ T cells sorted from blood. These receptor sequences come from a human donor in good health.

The chain links TRBV9 to TRBJ2-7; TRBD1 agrees at 9 bases. J was trimmed by 5 bases and V by 3 bases; bases with no gene match: 3. This CDR3 comprises 13 residues. Germline CDR1 and CDR2: SGDLS and YYNGEE. The CDR3 reads CASSAGTGHEQYF. CDR3 DNA: TGTGCCAGCAGCGCCGGGACAGGGCACGAGCAGTACTTC.

V is TRBV5-6 and J is TRBJ2-1; the match to TRBD2 covers 12 bases. V lost 0 bases and J lost 6; bases outside the gene matches: 4. Germline-derived CDR1 and CDR2 are SGHDT and YYEEEE. The CDR3 runs 16 residues. The CDR3 here is CASSLGTSGDLNEQFF. CDR3 DNA sequence: TGTGCCAGCAGCTTGGGGACTAGCGGGGATCTCAATGAGCAGTTCTTC.

The gene calls are TRBV29-1 and TRBJ2-5; D is uncertain. The last part of the DNA fits TRBJ2-7 better; the J call may be wrong. There are 12 residues in the CDR3. Germline V gene data show CDR1 as SQVTM and CDR2 as ANQGSEA. CDR3 coding DNA: TGCAGCGTTGGGGGTCGAGGCTACGAGCAGTACTTC. This translates into CSVGGRGYEQYF.

In regard to this clone: The same CDR3 can be traced to other DNA sequences in this sample. The CDR3 DNA is TGCGCCAGCTCCCGGGGGTACGAGCAGTACTTC. Its translation: CASSRGYEQYF. This sequence joins TRBV10-2 and TRBJ2-7; TRBD2 is a possible D gene (6 bases). Germline CDR1 WSHSY, CDR2 SAAADI. This CDR3 spans 11 amino acids. Trimming shortened V by 8 bases and J by 4 bases, and 9 bases separated the two germline ends.

Here the CDR3 DNA reads TGTGCCAGCTGGGCAGGGGATGTAGGAGCTTTCTTT. This encodes CASWAGDVGAFF. This chain connects TRBV6-5 to TRBJ1-1, with TRBD1 as a possible D gene (6 bases). The germline V and J ends were trimmed by 8 bases and 10 bases, with 17 bases remaining between them. This CDR3 contains 12 residues. The germline CDR1 and CDR2 sequences are MNHEY and SVGAGI.

In its sample, this clone was seen a few times. CDR3 coding DNA: TGTGCCAGCGCGGACTCTGGGGCCAACGTCCTGACTTTC. Protein product: CASADSGANVLTF. The chain recombines TRBV7-9 with TRBJ2-6; D unresolved. The CDR3 spans 13 residues. V was cut by 8 bases and J by 0 bases, with 5 bases left in between. Germline V gives CDR1 SEHNR, CDR2 FQNEAQ (reference sequence).

The chain links TRBV6-5 to TRBJ2-2; tentatively, D is TRBD1 (5 bases). V was pared by 0 bases and J by 3 bases, with 5 bases between. Germline V gene lookup returns CDR1 MNHEY and CDR2 SVGAGI. The CDR3 length is 14 residues. CDR3 sequence: CASSYSGDTGELFF. In DNA form, the CDR3 reads TGTGCCAGCAGTTACTCAGGGGACACCGGGGAGCTGTTTTTT.

This clone showed up just a few times. V is TRBV21-1 and J is TRBJ2-7; the table's D call, TRBD2, was not checked against the DNA. TRBV21-1 is deemed a pseudogene. The CDR3 covers 15 residues. The CDR3 DNA reads TGTGCCAGCAGCAAAGAAGGACTAGTCTGGTACGAGCAGTACTTC. Amino acid sequence: CASSKEGLVWYEQYF.

This clone was seen many times. This chain uses TRBV5-4 with TRBJ2-1, with TRBD2 matching over 9 bases. Germline loops: CDR1 SGHNT, CDR2 YYREEE (reference sequence). V lost 4 bases and J lost 7; bases outside the gene matches: 6. This CDR3 is 14 amino acids long. The CDR3 sequence is CASSRLAEVNEQFF. The CDR3 DNA follows: TGTGCCAGCAGCAGACTAGCGGAAGTGAATGAGCAGTTCTTC. The entire variable domain, with the rest obtained from reference TRBV5-4 and TRBJ2-1, is as follows: ETGVTQSPTHLIKTRGQQVTLRCSSQSGHNTVSWYQQALGQGPQFIFQYYREEENGRGNFPPRFSGLQFPNYSSELNVNALELDDSALYLCASSRLAEVNEQFFGPGTRLTVL.

The chain carries TRBV6-5 and TRBJ2-1; D call uncertain. The CDR3 covers 14 residues. The germline V and J ends were trimmed by 0 bases and 2 bases, with 5 bases remaining between them. Germline V gene data show CDR1 as MNHEY and CDR2 as SVGAGI. CDR3 DNA: TGTGCCAGCAGTTACTCGACGCCCTACAATGAGCAGTTCTTC. It encodes CASSYSTPYNEQFF.

J is TRBJ2-7 and V is TRBV5-4, with TRBD2 matching over 11 bases. The CDR3 loop spans 15 amino acids. V dropped 1 base and J dropped 3; count of bases not matched to a gene: 3. Germline values: CDR1 SGHNT, CDR2 YYREEE (reference sequence). The DNA for the CDR3 is TGTGCCAGCAGCTTGAATCTAGCGGGAGGCTACGAGCAGTACTTC. It yields the protein CASSLNLAGGYEQYF.

This chain links TRBV30 with TRBJ2-2; D ambiguous. Trimming pared 2 bases from V and 6 bases from J, leaving 7 bases between. The CDR3 covers 12 residues. CDR1 GTSNPN and CDR2 SVGIG come from the germline V gene (reference sequence). In nucleotides, the CDR3 is TGTGCCTGGAGTCTGGGCGCCGGGGAGCTGTTTTTT. It encodes CAWSLGAGELFF.

This clone was picked up a small number of times. Germline and junction disagree at one end, which may indicate a read error. This chain connects TRBV6-6 to TRBJ2-7; weak D call: TRBD2 (5 bases). Germline V gives CDR1 MNHNY, CDR2 SVGAGI (reference sequence). This CDR3 has 14 residues. CDR3 sequence: CASEISGAVGEQYF. The CDR3 coding sequence is TGCGCCAGCGAAATAAGCGGAGCGGTGGGCGAGCAGTACTTC.